This paragraph reports one T cell receptor beta chain. Its antigen is not yet known. No base qualities exist here, and no much larger clone lies one base off it. TCRbeta CDR3 regions were amplified from genomic DNA using the immunoSEQ Assay, a bias-controlled multiplex PCR. The study's processing was this. The number of nucleated cells in each sample was estimated from the amplification of reference gene primers within the assay. To quantify the absolute abundance of each unique TCRbeta CDR3 rearrangement, sequence reads were collapsed and filtered. For each sample, productive Simpson clonality was calculated by taking the square root of Simpson's diversity index across productive rearrangements. Imported from immuneACCESS, the table was reduced by TCRdb to in-frame sequences with V and J called. These copies leave out some clones; in studies compared against another copy, an unresolved V gene accounts for under half, and the cause of the remainder is not known. V and J calls and clone size are as listed in that table; D and trimming were resolved from the DNA. This sample lists approximately 270,000 clones; roughly 90% were detected once. Less than 3.5% of the sample is in the top ten clones.

This sample was included in a study of blood T cell repertoires in COVID-19 (dated by TCRdb to 2019 to 2021). The study in broad terms: Samples from collaborators originated in the United States, Italy and Spain and spanned both the acute and convalescent phases of COVID-19. The prospective study material was composed of cDNA or gDNA derived from T cells, B-cell-depleted T cells, or PBMCs. Subjects who had been exposed to COVID-19, were actively infected with it, or had recovered from it provided the deeply sampled blood TCRbeta repertoires that made up the dataset. The repertoires were released in a freely available public database meant as a resource for research on the immune response to SARS-CoV-2. Samples came from the ongoing ImmuneRACE study (first 160 participants) plus 1,254 subjects from 6 global collaborators. Nearly every sample came with metadata listing a de-identified subject ID, COVID-19 status, age in years and sex. Where HLA class I and class II types were available, the types were taken from metadata supplied by the sample provider, not from assay-based typing. The study at large found these results: How much clinical and demographic metadata was included differed by source and by participant, and the metadata was provided uncurated.

V and J are trimmed by 3 bases and 0 bases, and the gene matches miss 8 bases of the junction. Reading from cysteine to phenylalanine, the CDR3 counts 16 amino acids. Only the CDR3 portion is preserved as DNA: 48 bases, with reading frame beginning at the first base. Reading the germline V gene gives CDR1 MDHEN and CDR2 SYDVKM. Participants in the prospective study were aged roughly 18 to 90 years, lived in some 24 United States geographic areas, and enrolled through a virtual design. To assign participants to cohorts, the prospective study relied on clinical history that participants themselves reported in a screening survey and a study questionnaire. Exposed participants had been in contact with someone with a PCR-confirmed or clinician-diagnosed COVID-19 case within 2 weeks of study entry. Mobile phlebotomists in the prospective study collected whole blood, serum and a nasopharyngeal or oropharyngeal swab from every participant. Additional blood draws and questionnaires over an approximately two-month period could optionally be provided by prospective study participants. Before DNA extraction, prospective study blood samples were shipped either frozen or at room temperature.

Source material: PBMCs or T cells enriched from blood (not recorded which). The sequence derives from a man aged 40-49 years who had been exposed to COVID-19. This receptor chain uses TRBV28 and TRBJ2-7; 7 middle bases align to TRBD2. The sequence in DNA is TGTGCCAGCAGTTTCATTCCCGGGAGGATCTCCTACGAGCAGTACTTC. This translates into CASSFIPGRISYEQYF.